The clone carrying this T cell receptor beta chain appeared once. This entry belongs to a study of blood T cell repertoires in COVID-19. On the study more broadly: The United States, Italy and Spain supplied acute and convalescent COVID-19 samples.

As originally analysed: Reference gene primers were amplified, and this amplification served to estimate nucleated cell counts. Sequenced by immunoSEQ multiplex PCR; TCRdb stores in-frame clones only, minus some. V and J calls and clone size are copied from that table; D and trimming were computed from the DNA. The sample shows 140,000 to 150,000 clones, approximately 90% of them seen only once. Deletions cut 2 bases from V and 8 bases from J, with 11 bases between. The CDR3 is 13 amino acids. Germline values: CDR1 SGHKS, CDR2 YYEKEE (reference sequence). The source is a man aged 55 to 70 with active or convalescent COVID-19. Sequencing used peripheral blood. This rearrangement joins TRBV5-5 to TRBJ2-1; D is possibly TRBD1 (6 bases). The CDR3 DNA reads TGTGCCAGCAGCTTCCGGCCAGGGGATGAGCAGTTCTTC. Protein product: CASSFRPGDEQFF.